A single T cell receptor (beta chain) is shown here with its context. Its target is not known. TCRdb processed the RT-PCR reads anew with MiXCR; each CDR3 protein has one entry. The table includes fewer than 700,000 distinct CDR3 sequences, roughly 13% detected once. The source of the sample is a study of response to subunit inactivated influenza vaccine. Germline V gene data show CDR1 as DFQATT and CDR2 as SNEGSKA (reference sequence). The ends were cut back, 6 bases at V and 3 bases at J, with 15 bases in the middle. CDR3 length: 13 amino acids. The study, taken as a whole, reports: That few new T cells are recruited by each seasonal influenza vaccination was the authors' suggestion.

The sequencing used PBMCs from blood, collected 45 days after vaccination. The sequence was obtained from a man aged 45-65 years who received an inactivated influenza vaccine. V gene TRBV20-1 combines with J gene TRBJ2-7; D not certain. CDR3 nucleotide sequence: TGCAGTGCCCCCCAGGCCCCTGGCTACGAGCAGTACTTC. Protein sequence: CSAPQAPGYEQYF.